This is a list of T cell receptor beta chains from one sample in a study of shared clonotypes between healthy human individuals. Here immunoSEQ multiplex PCR was the method, and the copy in TCRdb shows in-frame clones only, minus some. Of a few hundred thousand clones in the sample, roughly 95% were seen once. Sequences were obtained from naive CD8+ T cells sorted from blood. The receptors were gathered from a woman aged 30 to 39 in good health. CDR3s include the opening cysteine and the closing phenylalanine or tryptophan. A D gene is named only where the DNA matches it firmly. A clone size is listed for some rows: how often the clone was seen (once, few, many), or a class if it is expanded.

j_call clone_size d_call v_call cdr3_aa cdr3_nt
TRBJ2-2 . TRBD2 TRBV7-9 CASSFGTSGDTGELFF TGTGCCAGCAGCTTTGGGACTAGCGGTGACACCGGGGAGCTGTTTTTT
TRBJ2-2 . . TRBV7-9 CASSTGTNTGELFF TGTGCCAGCAGCACGGGCACAAACACCGGGGAGCTGTTTTTT
TRBJ2-3 once . TRBV10-3 CAISATPTPTDTQYF TGTGCCATCAGCGCGACCCCTACTCCCACAGATACGCAGTATTTT
TRBJ2-7 . . TRBV27 CASSPTFEGYEQYF TGTGCCAGCAGCCCGACCTTCGAGGGCTACGAGCAGTACTTC
TRBJ2-7 . . TRBV27 CASSLRGIFSYEQYF TGTGCCAGCAGTTTAAGGGGGATATTCTCCTACGAGCAGTACTTC
TRBJ2-3 . . TRBV5-4 CASSPGVPDTQYF TGTGCCAGCAGCCCGGGGGTACCAGATACGCAGTATTTT
TRBJ1-6 . TRBD1 TRBV28 CASSDRGISPLHF TGTGCCAGCAGTGACAGGGGGATTTCACCCCTCCACTTT
TRBJ2-1 . TRBD1 TRBV29-1 CSVEGTGTYNEQFF TGCAGCGTTGAAGGGACAGGGACTTACAATGAGCAGTTCTTC
TRBJ2-2 . . TRBV5-1 CASSPSRTQNTGELFF TGCGCCAGCAGCCCTTCTAGGACTCAGAACACCGGGGAGCTGTTTTTT
TRBJ2-7 . . TRBV6-1 CASSGDKSGLILYEQYF TGTGCCAGCAGTGGTGACAAATCGGGACTTATCCTCTACGAGCAGTACTTC
TRBJ2-3 once . TRBV5-4 CASSPLMGLTDTQYF TGTGCCAGCAGCCCACTGATGGGCCTCACAGATACGCAGTATTTT
TRBJ2-7 . TRBD2 TRBV18 CASSPLAGGSYEQYF TGTGCCAGCTCACCCCTAGCGGGAGGGAGCTACGAGCAGTACTTC
TRBJ2-3 . . TRBV27 CASSSGVYTDTQYF TGTGCCAGCAGTTCAGGGGTGTATACAGATACGCAGTATTTT
TRBJ1-5 once . TRBV25-1 CASSARGNQPQHF TGTGCCAGCAGTGCCAGGGGCAATCAGCCCCAGCATTTT
TRBJ1-5 . . TRBV18 CASSKDPSNQPQHF TGTGCCAGCTCAAAGGACCCAAGCAATCAGCCCCAGCATTTT
TRBJ2-7 . . TRBV10-3 CAISESKGRASGYEQYF TGTGCCATCAGTGAGTCGAAAGGGCGGGCTTCGGGCTACGAGCAGTACTTC
TRBJ2-7 . . TRBV4-1 CASSPGLGSSYEQYF TGCGCCAGCAGCCCGGGTCTAGGGAGCTCCTACGAGCAGTACTTC
TRBJ2-7 . . TRBV6-1 CASSPPYSYEQYF TGTGCCAGCAGTCCCCCTTACTCCTACGAGCAGTACTTC
TRBJ2-1 . . TRBV27 CASTQGQWDKDNEQFF TGTGCCAGCACCCAAGGGCAGTGGGACAAAGACAATGAGCAGTTCTTC
TRBJ1-1 . . TRBV5-1 CASSYGGAFLEAFF TGCGCCAGCAGCTATGGGGGGGCCTTTCTTGAAGCTTTCTTT
TRBJ1-5 . . TRBV19 CASSIDSGGRSQPQHF TGTGCCAGTAGTATCGACTCGGGAGGACGTAGTCAGCCCCAGCATTTT
TRBJ2-7 . TRBD2 TRBV5-4 CASSVTSGNYEQYF TGTGCCAGCAGCGTAACTAGCGGGAACTACGAGCAGTACTTC
TRBJ2-7 once . TRBV1 CTSRKAGYYEQYF TGCACCAGCAGGAAGGCGGGTTACTACGAGCAGTACTTC
TRBJ1-1 . . TRBV30 CAWSVWGGTEAFF TGTGCCTGGAGTGTCTGGGGGGGAACTGAAGCTTTCTTT
TRBJ2-1 . TRBD2 TRBV4-1 CASSHSPGLASHEQFF TGCGCCAGCAGCCATTCCCCGGGACTAGCTTCACATGAGCAGTTCTTC
TRBJ1-6 . . TRBV28 CASSFPVSSYNSPLHF TGTGCCAGCAGTTTTCCAGTTTCTTCCTATAATTCACCCCTCCACTTT
TRBJ2-3 . . TRBV25-1 CASSELLVRDTDTQYF TGTGCCAGCAGTGAACTACTAGTTAGGGACACAGATACGCAGTATTTT
TRBJ2-7 once . TRBV5-1 CASSLGRAVTYEQYF TGCGCCAGCAGCTTGGGTCGAGCGGTTACCTACGAGCAGTACTTC
TRBJ2-5 . . TRBV19 CASKPGPADYQETQYF TGTGCCAGTAAACCTGGGCCCGCGGACTACCAAGAGACCCAGTACTTC